What follows are 17 T cell receptor beta chains derived from one specimen sequenced in a study of PD-1 blockade in classical Hodgkin lymphoma. Time point defined: cycle 4 day 1 (C4D1), after more than 5 weeks of nivolumab. Each and every patient relapsed after autologous stem cell transplantation, and patients got differing brentuximab vedotin exposure. Assay: immunoSEQ multiplex PCR; the TCRdb copy retains only in-frame clones and omits some. The sample yields some 17,000 clones, roughly 65% seen once. Sequencing was performed on peripheral blood mononuclear cells (PBMCs), taken before the fourth cycle of nivolumab. These TCRs come from a human donor with classical Hodgkin lymphoma.

This clone was found a few times. The same CDR3 is also encoded by other DNA sequences in this sample. The CDR3 bases are TGTGCCAGCAGCCCCGGACAGCTAACATACGAGCAGTACTTC. Translation gives CASSPGQLTYEQYF. The V gene is TRBV7-9, the J gene TRBJ2-7; D might be TRBD1 (6 bases). The germline V gene encodes CDR1 SEHNR and CDR2 FQNEAQ (reference sequence). This CDR3 is 14 amino acids long. Trimming took off 5 bases at V and 4 bases at J, with 15 bases between the two ends. Full variable domain (remainder filled in from reference TRBV7-9 and TRBJ2-7): DTGVSQNPRHKITKRGQNVTFRCDPISEHNRLYWYRQTLGQGPEFLTYFQNEAQLEKSRLLSDRFSAERPKGSFSTLEIQRTEQGDSAMYLCASSPGQLTYEQYFGPGTRLTVT.

This clone was seen once. This chain uses TRBV6-1 with TRBJ1-4, with a tentative D call TRBD1 (6 bases). The CDR3 sequence is 14 residues long. Looked up from germline, CDR1 is MNHNS and CDR2 is SASEGT. V was shortened by 3 bases and J by 8 bases, with 13 bases between the two germline ends. CDR3 DNA sequence: TGTGCCAGCAGTGACACAGGGCGGCGGGAAAAACTGTTTTTT. Residues: CASSDTGRREKLFF.

This clone occurred a few times. J is TRBJ1-1 and V is TRBV2; the match to TRBD1 covers 11 bases. Germline V gives CDR1 SNHLY, CDR2 FYNNEI. Trimming removed 9 bases from V and 1 base from J; junction bases left unmatched: 7. There are 15 residues in the CDR3. CDR3 coding DNA: TGTGCCAGGGACAGGGGGCGAATTCGGAACACTGAAGCTTTCTTT. Residues: CARDRGRIRNTEAFF.

This clone has more than one count but fewer than ten. V gene TRBV5-1 combines with J gene TRBJ2-2, with 7 bases aligning to TRBD1. V lost 2 bases and J lost 4; bases outside the gene matches: 5. The CDR3 loop spans 15 amino acids. Germline V gives CDR1 SGHRS, CDR2 YFSETQ. CDR3 amino acids: CASSFLDRSTGELFF. CDR3 nucleotides: TGCGCCAGCAGCTTCCTGGACAGGAGCACCGGGGAGCTGTTTTTT.

This chain connects TRBV28 to TRBJ1-2, with no clear D. Germline V gene lookup returns CDR1 MDHEN and CDR2 SYDVKM. V lost 7 bases and J 1 base, leaving 7 bases between the germline ends. The CDR3 loop spans 12 amino acids. The CDR3 is CASIRGNYGYTF. The CDR3 bases are TGTGCCAGCATCCGTGGTAACTATGGCTACACCTTC.

The chain has TRBV27 and TRBJ2-7, with 7 bases aligning to TRBD1. V dropped 5 bases and J dropped 2; count of bases not matched to a gene: 12. The CDR3 covers 16 residues. Germline V gene lookup returns CDR1 MNHEY and CDR2 SMNVEV (reference sequence). The CDR3 nucleotides read TGTGCCAGCAGTCTCATCCACAGGGGCCCCCCCTACGAGCAGTACTTC. Translating gives CASSLIHRGPPYEQYF.

This clone appeared once. The chain joins TRBV4-1 to TRBJ2-7, with 9 bases identical to TRBD1. After removal of 1 base from V and 0 bases from J, the junction contained 4 bases not matched to a gene. Germline CDR1 and CDR2: MGHRA and YSYEKL. The CDR3 is made up of 16 amino acids. The CDR3 region is CASSQVGQGSSYEQYF. Here the CDR3 DNA reads TGCGCCAGCAGCCAAGTCGGACAGGGGAGCTCCTACGAGCAGTACTTC.

The V and J genes are TRBV15 and TRBJ1-4; D is unclear. The length of the CDR3 is 16 residues. Trimming cost V 6 bases and J 0 bases, with 14 bases left between them. The germline gives CDR1 LNHNV, CDR2 YYDKDF (reference sequence). The CDR3, as DNA: TGTGCCACCAGTCGGAGCGGTATACCAACTAATGAAAAACTGTTTTTT. It codes for CATSRSGIPTNEKLFF.

The V and J genes are TRBV7-2 and TRBJ2-2; D unclear. The CDR3 is 14 residues long. CDR1 SGHTA and CDR2 FQGNSA come from the germline V gene. Deletions cut 0 bases from V and 5 bases from J, with 7 bases between. The CDR3 nucleotides read TGTGCCAGCAGCTTAGCAGGGCGGACCGGGGAGCTGTTTTTT. This encodes CASSLAGRTGELFF. Complete variable domain (other parts from reference TRBV7-2 and TRBJ2-2): GAGVSQSPSNKVTEKGKDVELRCDPISGHTALYWYRQSLGQGLEFLIYFQGNSAPDKSGLPSDRFSAERTGGSVSTLTIQRTQQEDSAVYLCASSLAGRTGELFFGEGSRLTVL.

This clone was observed once. The chain combines TRBV7-9 with TRBJ2-7, with D uncertain. The CDR3 loop spans 12 amino acids. V was shortened by 3 bases and J by 1 base, with 4 bases between the two germline ends. Germline V gene sequence: CDR1 SEHNR, CDR2 FQNEAQ (reference sequence). The CDR3 loop reads CASSFGSYEQYF. The CDR3 nucleotides read TGTGCCAGCAGCTTTGGGTCCTACGAGCAGTACTTC.

This clone came up once. The rearrangement joins TRBV27 to TRBJ2-1; D perhaps matches TRBD1 (5 bases). The V end lost 7 bases, the J end lost 4 bases, and 11 bases lay between the germline ends. CDR3 size: 13 residues. Germline CDR1 reads MNHEY; CDR2 reads SMNVEV (reference sequence). In nucleotides, the CDR3 is TGTGCCAGCAACGACAGAATTTACAATGAGCAGTTCTTC. Its translation is CASNDRIYNEQFF.

V is TRBV15 and J is TRBJ2-3, with unresolved D. The CDR3 runs 15 residues. Germline-derived CDR1 and CDR2 are LNHNV and YYDKDF (reference sequence). Trimming cost V 0 bases and J 4 bases, with 11 bases left between them. CDR3 region: CATSRENMRADTQYF. CDR3 nucleotides: TGTGCCACCAGCAGAGAGAACATGAGAGCAGATACGCAGTATTTT.

This clone was counted a few times. The gene calls are TRBV5-1 and TRBJ2-7, with D perhaps given as TRBD1 or TRBD2 (6 bases each). The CDR3 length is 16 residues. V dropped 3 bases and J dropped 2 bases, with 18 bases sitting between them. Germline V gene data show CDR1 as SGHRS and CDR2 as YFSETQ. The CDR3 DNA reads TGCGCCAGCAGCTCGGAGGGGGGACGACAAACCTACGAGCAGTACTTC. This codes for CASSSEGGRQTYEQYF. The complete variable domain, with remaining parts taken from reference TRBV5-1 and TRBJ2-7, reads KAGVTQTPRYLIKTRGQQVTLSCSPISGHRSVSWYQQTPGQGLQFLFEYFSETQRNKGNFPGRFSGRQFSNSRSEMNVSTLELGDSALYLCASSSEGGRQTYEQYFGPGTRLTVT.

This chain connects TRBV27 to TRBJ2-2; D remains unclear. With 6 bases removed from V and 3 bases from J, the gap between germline ends came to 8 bases. The CDR3 loop spans 13 amino acids. Germline V gene sequence: CDR1 MNHEY, CDR2 SMNVEV (reference sequence). DNA of the CDR3: TGTGCCAGCAGCTGGATGTACACCGGGGAGCTGTTTTTT. As protein: CASSWMYTGELFF.

This clone was seen more than once but under ten times. This rearrangement joins TRBV4-1 to TRBJ2-7; no reliable D call. The CDR3 is made up of 13 amino acids. The germline V and J ends were trimmed by 8 bases and 3 bases, with 14 bases remaining between them. The germline V gene encodes CDR1 MGHRA and CDR2 YSYEKL. The CDR3 sequence: CASALIRDYEQYF. As DNA, the CDR3 is TGCGCCAGCGCTCTGATAAGGGACTACGAGCAGTACTTC.

The chain employs TRBV25-1 and TRBJ2-7, with 7 nucleotides matching TRBD2. The CDR3 sequence is 15 residues long. In germline, CDR1 is MGHDK, CDR2 SYGVNS. With 4 bases clipped from V and 4 bases from J, the junction kept 10 bases outside the gene matches. Here the CDR3 DNA reads TGTGCCAGCAGTGTCCTAGGGCGGGAGTCGTACGAGCAGTACTTC. Its protein product is CASSVLGRESYEQYF.

The chain uses TRBV6-5 and TRBJ1-1; no definite D call. The V end lost 6 bases, the J end lost 3 bases, and 5 bases lay between the germline ends. Germline-derived CDR1 and CDR2 are MNHEY and SVGAGI. This CDR3 has 11 amino acids. Here the CDR3 DNA reads TGTGCCAGCAGAAAATACACTGAAGCTTTCTTT. Protein sequence: CASRKYTEAFF.